The T cell receptor (beta chain) described here comes from a study of T cells after yellow fever vaccination. Background on the study: Fractions low in cell number were prepared with SMART-Seq v4 Ultra Low Input.

General study points: Across the CD4 and CD8 compartments, a small share of clonotypes was present in both.

This clonotype was picked up a small number of times. The antigen is undetermined. TCRdb called the 5' RACE reads again in MiXCR, with one record for every CDR3 protein. The sample has 550,000 to 750,000 distinct CDR3 sequences, 13% seen once. This CDR3 has 15 residues. CDR1 and CDR2 (germline): MNHEY, SVGEGT. The germline V and J ends were trimmed by 10 bases and 1 base, with 17 bases remaining between them. The chain combines TRBV6-2 or TRBV6-3 with TRBJ2-1, with D possibly TRBD2 on 5 matching bases. This TCR was sampled from a man aged 25 to 40 who received the YFV17D yellow fever vaccine. Material: PBMCs, obtained on the day of the yellow fever booster vaccination. CDR3 sequence: CATLASLNSYNEQFF. In DNA form, the CDR3 reads TGTGCCACTTTAGCGAGCCTAAATTCCTACAATGAGCAGTTCTTC.